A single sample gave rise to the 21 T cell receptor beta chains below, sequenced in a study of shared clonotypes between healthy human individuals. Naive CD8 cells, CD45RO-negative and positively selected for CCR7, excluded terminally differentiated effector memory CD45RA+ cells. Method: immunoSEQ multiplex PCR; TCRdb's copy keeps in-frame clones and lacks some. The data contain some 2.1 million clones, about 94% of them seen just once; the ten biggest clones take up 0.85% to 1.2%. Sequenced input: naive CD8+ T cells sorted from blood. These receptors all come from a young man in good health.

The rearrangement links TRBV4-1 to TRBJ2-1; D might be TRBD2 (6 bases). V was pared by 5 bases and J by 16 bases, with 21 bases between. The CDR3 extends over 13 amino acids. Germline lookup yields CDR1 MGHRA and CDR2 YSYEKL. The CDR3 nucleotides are TGCGCCAGCAGCTTCTCCTCTAGCGCCTTCAAATTCTTC. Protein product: CASSFSSSAFKFF.

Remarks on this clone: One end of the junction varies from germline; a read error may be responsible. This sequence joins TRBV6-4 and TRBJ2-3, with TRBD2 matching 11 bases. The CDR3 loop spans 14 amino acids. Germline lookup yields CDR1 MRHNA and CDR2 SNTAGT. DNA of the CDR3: TGTGCCAGCAGGACTAGCGGGGAGGGGATACGCAGTCCCTTT. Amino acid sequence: CASRTSGEGIRSPF.

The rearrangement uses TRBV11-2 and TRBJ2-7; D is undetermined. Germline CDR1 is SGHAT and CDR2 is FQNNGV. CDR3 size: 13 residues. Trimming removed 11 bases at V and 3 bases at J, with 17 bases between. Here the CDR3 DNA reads TGTGCCGTACAGCGCGCCACTTTCTACGAGCAGTACTTC. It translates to CAVQRATFYEQYF.

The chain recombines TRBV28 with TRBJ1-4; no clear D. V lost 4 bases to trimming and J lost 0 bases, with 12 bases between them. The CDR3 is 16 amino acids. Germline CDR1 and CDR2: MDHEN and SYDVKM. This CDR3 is CASSSIPGTTNEKLFF. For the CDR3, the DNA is TGTGCCAGCAGTTCCATCCCCGGGACAACTAATGAAAAACTGTTTTTT.

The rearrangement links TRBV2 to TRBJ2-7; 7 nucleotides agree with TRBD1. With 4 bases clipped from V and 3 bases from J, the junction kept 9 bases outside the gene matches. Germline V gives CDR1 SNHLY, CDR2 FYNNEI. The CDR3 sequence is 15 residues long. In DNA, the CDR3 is TGTGCCAGCAGTGGTCCAAGGACAGGATACTACGAGCAGTACTTC. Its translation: CASSGPRTGYYEQYF.

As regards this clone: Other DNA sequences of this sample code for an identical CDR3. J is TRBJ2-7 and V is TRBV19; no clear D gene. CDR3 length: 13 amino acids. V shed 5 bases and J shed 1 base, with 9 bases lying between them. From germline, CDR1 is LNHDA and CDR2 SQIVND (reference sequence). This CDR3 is CASSLGPSYEQYF. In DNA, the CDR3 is TGTGCCAGTAGTCTCGGACCGTCCTACGAGCAGTACTTC.

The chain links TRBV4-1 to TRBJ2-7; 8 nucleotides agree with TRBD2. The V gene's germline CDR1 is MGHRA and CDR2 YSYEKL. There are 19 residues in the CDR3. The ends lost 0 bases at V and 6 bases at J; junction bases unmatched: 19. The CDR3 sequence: CASSQDLVRGAGEPLEQYF. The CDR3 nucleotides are TGCGCCAGCAGCCAAGATCTTGTTCGGGGAGCGGGAGAGCCCCTCGAGCAGTACTTC.

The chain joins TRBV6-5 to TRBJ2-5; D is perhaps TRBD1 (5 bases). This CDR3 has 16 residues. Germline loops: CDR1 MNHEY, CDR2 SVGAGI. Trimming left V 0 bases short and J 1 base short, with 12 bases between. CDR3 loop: CASSYSVGVIQETQYF. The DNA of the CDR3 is TGTGCCAGCAGTTACTCGGTAGGGGTGATCCAAGAGACCCAGTACTTC.

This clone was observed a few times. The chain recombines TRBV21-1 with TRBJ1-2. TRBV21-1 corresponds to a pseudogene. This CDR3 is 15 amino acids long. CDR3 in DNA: TGTGCCAGCAGCACCCACCCGAACGCCGGGTATGGCTACACCTTC. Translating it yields CASSTHPNAGYGYTF.

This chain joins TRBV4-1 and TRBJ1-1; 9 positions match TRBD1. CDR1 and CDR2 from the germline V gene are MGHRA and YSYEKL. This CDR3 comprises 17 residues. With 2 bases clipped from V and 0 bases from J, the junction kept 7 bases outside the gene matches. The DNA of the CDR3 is TGCGCCAGCAGCCAAATAGGACAGGGGTATGTGAACACTGAAGCTTTCTTT. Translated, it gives CASSQIGQGYVNTEAFF.

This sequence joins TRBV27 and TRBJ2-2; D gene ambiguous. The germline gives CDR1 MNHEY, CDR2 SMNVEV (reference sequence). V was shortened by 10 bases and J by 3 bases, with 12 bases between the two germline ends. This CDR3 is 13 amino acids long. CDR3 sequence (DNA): TGTGCCACCGGGCCATGGGACACCGGGGAGCTGTTTTTT. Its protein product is CATGPWDTGELFF.

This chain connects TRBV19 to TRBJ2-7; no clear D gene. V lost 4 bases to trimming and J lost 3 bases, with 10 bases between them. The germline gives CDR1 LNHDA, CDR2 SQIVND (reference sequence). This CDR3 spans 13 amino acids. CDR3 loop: CASSKWAGYEQYF. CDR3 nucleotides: TGTGCCAGTAGTAAATGGGCAGGCTACGAGCAGTACTTC.

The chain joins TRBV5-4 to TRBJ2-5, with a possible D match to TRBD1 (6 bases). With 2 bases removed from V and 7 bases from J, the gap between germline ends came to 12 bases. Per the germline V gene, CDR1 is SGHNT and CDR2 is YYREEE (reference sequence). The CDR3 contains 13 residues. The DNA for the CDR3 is TGTGCCAGCAGCTTCAAGGGGGATGGGACCCAGTACTTC. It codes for CASSFKGDGTQYF. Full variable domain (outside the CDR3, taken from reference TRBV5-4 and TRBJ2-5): ETGVTQSPTHLIKTRGQQVTLRCSSQSGHNTVSWYQQALGQGPQFIFQYYREEENGRGNFPPRFSGLQFPNYSSELNVNALELDDSALYLCASSFKGDGTQYFGPGTRLLVL.

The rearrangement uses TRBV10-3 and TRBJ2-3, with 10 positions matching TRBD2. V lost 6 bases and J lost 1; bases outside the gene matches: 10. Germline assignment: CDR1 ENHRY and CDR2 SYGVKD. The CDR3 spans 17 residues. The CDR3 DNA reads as TGTGCCATCAGATCTAGCGGGGGTGGGGTGGGCACAGATACGCAGTATTTT. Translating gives CAIRSSGGGVGTDTQYF.

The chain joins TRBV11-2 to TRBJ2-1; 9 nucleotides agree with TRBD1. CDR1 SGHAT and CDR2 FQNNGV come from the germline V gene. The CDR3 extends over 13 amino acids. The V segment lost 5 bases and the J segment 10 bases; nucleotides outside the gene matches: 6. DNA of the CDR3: TGTGCCAGCAGCCAATTAGGGACAGGGGAGCAGTTCTTC. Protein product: CASSQLGTGEQFF.

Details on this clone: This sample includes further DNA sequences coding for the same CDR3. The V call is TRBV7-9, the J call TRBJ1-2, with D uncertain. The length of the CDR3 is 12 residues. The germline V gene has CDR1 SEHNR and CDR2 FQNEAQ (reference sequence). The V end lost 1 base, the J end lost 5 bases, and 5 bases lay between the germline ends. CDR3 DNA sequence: TGTGCCAGCAGCTTAGAGGTATATGGCTACACCTTC. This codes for CASSLEVYGYTF.

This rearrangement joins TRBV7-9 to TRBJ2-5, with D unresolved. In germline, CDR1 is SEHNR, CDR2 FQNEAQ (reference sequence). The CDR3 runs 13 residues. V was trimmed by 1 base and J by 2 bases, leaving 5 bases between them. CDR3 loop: CASSLDEQETQYF. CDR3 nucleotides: TGTGCCAGCAGCTTAGACGAACAAGAGACCCAGTACTTC.

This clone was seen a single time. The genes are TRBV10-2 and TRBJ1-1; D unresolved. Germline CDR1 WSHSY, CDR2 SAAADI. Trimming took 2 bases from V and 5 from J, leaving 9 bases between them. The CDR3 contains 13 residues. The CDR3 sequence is CASSEELGTEAFF. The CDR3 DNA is TGCGCCAGCAGTGAGGAACTGGGAACTGAAGCTTTCTTT.

CDR3 loop: CASSPWVGEGSGNTIYF. In DNA, the CDR3 is TGTGCCAGCAGCCCATGGGTGGGGGAAGGGTCTGGAAACACCATATATTTT. The V and J genes are TRBV7-6 and TRBJ1-3; TRBD1 is a possible D gene (5 bases). Trimming shortened V by 5 bases and J by 1 base, and 18 bases separated the two germline ends. Germline V CDR1 and CDR2: SGHVS, FNYEAQ. The CDR3 sequence is 17 residues long. The variable domain in full, with the rest retrieved from reference TRBV7-6 and TRBJ1-3, is GAGVSQSPRYKVTKRGQDVALRCDPISGHVSLYWYRQALGQGPEFLTYFNYEAQQDKSGLPNDRFSAERPEGSISTLTIQRTEQRDSAMYRCASSPWVGEGSGNTIYFGEGSWLTVV.

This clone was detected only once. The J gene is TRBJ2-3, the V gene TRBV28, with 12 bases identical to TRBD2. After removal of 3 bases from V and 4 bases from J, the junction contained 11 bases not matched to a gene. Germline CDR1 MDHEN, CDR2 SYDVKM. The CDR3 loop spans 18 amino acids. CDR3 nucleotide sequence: TGTGCCAGCAGTTTGGTCCCAACTCTAGCGGGGGGGGCAGATACGCAGTATTTT. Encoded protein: CASSLVPTLAGGADTQYF.

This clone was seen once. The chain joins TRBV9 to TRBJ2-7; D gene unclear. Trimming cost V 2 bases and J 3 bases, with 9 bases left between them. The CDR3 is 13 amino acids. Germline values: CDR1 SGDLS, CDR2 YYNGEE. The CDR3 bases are TGTGCCAGCAGCGTCCGACCGGACTACGAGCAGTACTTC. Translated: CASSVRPDYEQYF.